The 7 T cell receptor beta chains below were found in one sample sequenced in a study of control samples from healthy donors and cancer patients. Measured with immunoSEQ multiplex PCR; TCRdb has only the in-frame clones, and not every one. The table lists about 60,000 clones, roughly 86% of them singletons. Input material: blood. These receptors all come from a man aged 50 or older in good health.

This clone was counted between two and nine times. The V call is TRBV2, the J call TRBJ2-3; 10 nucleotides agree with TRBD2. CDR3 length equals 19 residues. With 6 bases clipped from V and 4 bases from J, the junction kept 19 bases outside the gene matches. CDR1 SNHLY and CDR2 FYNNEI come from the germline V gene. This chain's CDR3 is CASRSPGTSARGSADTQYF. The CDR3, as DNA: TGTGCCAGCAGGAGCCCCGGGACTAGCGCAAGAGGGTCGGCAGATACGCAGTATTTT.

This CDR3 is CASANRETAGAVGNQPQHF. DNA of the CDR3: TGTGCCAGCGCTAACCGGGAGACGGCAGGGGCAGTAGGCAATCAGCCCCAGCATTTT. The chain has TRBV28 and TRBJ1-5; D perhaps matches TRBD1 (6 bases). V gave up 8 bases and J gave up 2 bases, with 28 bases separating them. This CDR3 region has 19 residues. Germline values: CDR1 MDHEN, CDR2 SYDVKM.

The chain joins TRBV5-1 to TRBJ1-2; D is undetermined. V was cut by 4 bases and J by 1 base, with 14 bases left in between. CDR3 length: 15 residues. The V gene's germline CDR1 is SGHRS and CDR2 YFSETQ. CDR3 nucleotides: TGCGCCAGCAGCCTGGACGGGCAGGTTAACTATGGCTACACCTTC. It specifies CASSLDGQVNYGYTF.

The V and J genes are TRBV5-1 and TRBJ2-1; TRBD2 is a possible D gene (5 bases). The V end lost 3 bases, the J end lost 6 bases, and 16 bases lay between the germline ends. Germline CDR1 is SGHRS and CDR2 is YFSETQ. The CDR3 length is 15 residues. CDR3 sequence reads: CASSSSGSLGNEQFF. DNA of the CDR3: TGCGCCAGCAGCTCGAGCGGATCTCTGGGCAATGAGCAGTTCTTC.

The CDR3 sequence is CASTLPTVGYGYTF. The CDR3 DNA reads TGTGCCAGCACCCTACCGACGGTCGGCTATGGCTACACCTTC. The J gene is TRBJ1-2, the V gene TRBV6-6; D is unclear. Germline assignment: CDR1 MNHNY and CDR2 SVGAGI (reference sequence). The V end was cut by 7 bases, the J end by 4 bases, with 16 bases between. This CDR3 is 14 amino acids long.

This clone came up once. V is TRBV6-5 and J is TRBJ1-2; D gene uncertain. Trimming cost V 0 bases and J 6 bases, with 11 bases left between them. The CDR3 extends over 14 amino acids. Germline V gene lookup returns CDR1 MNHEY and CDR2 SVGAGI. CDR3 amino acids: CASSYSNSGHGYTF. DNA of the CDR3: TGTGCCAGCAGTTACTCGAATTCCGGACATGGCTACACCTTC.

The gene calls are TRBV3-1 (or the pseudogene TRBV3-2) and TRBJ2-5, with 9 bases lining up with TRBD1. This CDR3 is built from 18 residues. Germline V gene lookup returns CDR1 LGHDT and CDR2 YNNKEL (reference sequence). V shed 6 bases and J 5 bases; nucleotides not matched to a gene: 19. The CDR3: CASSPGARRGQGSETQYF. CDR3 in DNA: TGTGCCAGCAGTCCCGGAGCCCGGAGAGGACAGGGGTCCGAGACCCAGTACTTC.